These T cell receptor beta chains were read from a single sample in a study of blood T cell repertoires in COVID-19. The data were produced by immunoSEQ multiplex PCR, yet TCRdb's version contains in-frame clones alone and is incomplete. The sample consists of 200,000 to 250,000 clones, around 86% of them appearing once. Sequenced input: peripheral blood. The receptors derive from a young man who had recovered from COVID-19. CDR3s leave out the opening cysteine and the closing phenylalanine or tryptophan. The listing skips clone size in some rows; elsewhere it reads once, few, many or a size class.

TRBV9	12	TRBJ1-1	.	ASSLGQGATEAF
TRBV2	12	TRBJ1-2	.	ASIVGQGADGYT
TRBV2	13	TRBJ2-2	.	ASLGPVTNTGELF
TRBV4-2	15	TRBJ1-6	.	ASSQDLDRRLGSPLH
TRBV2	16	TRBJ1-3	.	ASSPGQGALLSGNTIY
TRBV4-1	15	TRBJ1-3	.	ASSQDPDTHSGNTIY
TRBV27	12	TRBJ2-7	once	ASSLRDNSYEQY
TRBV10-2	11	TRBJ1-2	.	ASSDGPREGYT
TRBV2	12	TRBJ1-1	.	ASSFTAMNTEAF
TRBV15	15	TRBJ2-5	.	ATSRGGTSGGQETQY
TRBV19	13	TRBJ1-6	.	ASSIATTGNSPLH